These 18 T cell receptor beta chains originate from one sample sequenced in a study of cytomegalovirus exposure and HLA in healthy donors. PCR amplification relied on 60 Vbeta primers (plus 13 Jbeta primers). The table came from immunoSEQ multiplex PCR; TCRdb's copy has only in-frame clones and leaves some out. Among about 150,000 clones listed, about 75% were seen once. The source material was PBMCs. These receptors were obtained from a man between 18 and 29 years old in good health and CMV-seronegative.

The sample holds a few counts of this clone. The V and J genes are TRBV5-6 and TRBJ2-1; D is ambiguous. The CDR3 runs to 11 residues. V was cut by 4 bases and J by 7 bases, with 6 bases left in between. CDR1 and CDR2 (germline): SGHDT, YYEEEE. This chain's CDR3 is CASSRGNEQFF. The DNA for the CDR3 is TGTGCCAGCAGCCGAGGAAATGAGCAGTTCTTC.

This clone came up once. The chain is built from TRBV30 and TRBJ1-5; D remains unclear. Germline-derived CDR1 and CDR2 are GTSNPN and SVGIG (reference sequence). Deletions cut 0 bases from V and 1 base from J, with 10 bases between. The CDR3 runs 15 residues. This chain's CDR3 is CAWSVHAGSNQPQHF. DNA of the CDR3: TGTGCCTGGAGTGTTCATGCGGGCAGCAATCAGCCCCAGCATTTT. Filled out from reference TRBV30 and TRBJ1-5, the complete variable domain reads SQTIHQWPATLVQPVGSPLSLECTVEGTSNPNLYWYRQAAGRGLQLLFYSVGIGQISSEVPQNLSASRPQDRQFILSSKKLLLSDSGFYLCAWSVHAGSNQPQHFGDGTRLSIL.

The V and J genes are TRBV13 and TRBJ2-3, with 9 bases that match TRBD2. The CDR3 sequence is 15 residues long. The germline V gene has CDR1 PRHDT and CDR2 FYEKMQ (reference sequence). The V segment lost 7 bases and the J segment 5 bases; nucleotides outside the gene matches: 10. The CDR3 DNA reads TGTGCCAGCACCACCTCAGCGGGAGGCTTAGATACGCAGTATTTT. This encodes CASTTSAGGLDTQYF.

This chain joins TRBV6-5 and TRBJ2-1; 7 nucleotides align to TRBD2. Germline V gene lookup returns CDR1 MNHEY and CDR2 SVGAGI. J was trimmed by 7 bases and V by 1 base; bases with no gene match: 10. This CDR3 has 16 residues. CDR3 DNA sequence: TGTGCCAGCAGTTACTTCGGGACTATTGATGGGAATGAGCAGTTCTTC. It codes for CASSYFGTIDGNEQFF.

This chain joins TRBV4-3 and TRBJ2-2, with 7 bases matching TRBD1. The length of the CDR3 is 15 residues. From germline, CDR1 is LGHNA and CDR2 YSLEER. V was pared by 2 bases and J by 1 base, with 1 base of the junction left unmatched. The CDR3 bases are TGCGCCAGCAGCCAATACAGGGGGAACACCGGGGAGCTGTTTTTT. It codes for CASSQYRGNTGELFF.

Points on this clone: An end of the junction differs from the germline gene, which may be a read error. The identical CDR3 is also encoded by other nucleotide sequences in the sample. V and J are TRBV27 and TRBJ2-2; the D gene is possibly TRBD2 (5 bases). This CDR3 has 17 residues. The germline gives CDR1 MNHEY, CDR2 SMNVEV (reference sequence). The chain's CDR3 is CASSLSPSVTGTGELFF. CDR3 coding DNA: TGCGCCAGCAGTTTATCCCCTTCTGTTACGGGAACCGGGGAGCTGTTTTTT.

The chain is built from TRBV4-3 and TRBJ1-1; TRBD1 might be the D (5 bases). The germline V gene encodes CDR1 LGHNA and CDR2 YSLEER. This CDR3 is built from 19 residues. Trimming cost V 0 bases and J 2 bases, with 22 bases left between them. The CDR3 loop is CASSQDSSMRGVGNTEAFF. The CDR3 bases are TGCGCCAGCAGCCAAGATTCGTCTATGCGGGGGGTGGGAAACACTGAAGCTTTCTTT.

This chain uses TRBV19 with TRBJ2-5, with TRBD2 matching 13 bases. The J segment lost 4 bases and the V segment lost 9 bases, leaving 11 bases of the junction unmatched. Germline V gives CDR1 LNHDA, CDR2 SQIVND (reference sequence). CDR3 length: 16 residues. The CDR3 DNA is TGTGCCAGCCGTGGGACTAGCGGGATGGAGGGAGAGACCCAGTACTTC. It specifies CASRGTSGMEGETQYF.

Worth noting for this clone: Its ends do not fully match the called genes, so a read error is possible. V gene TRBV7-2 combines with J gene TRBJ2-7; TRBD1 agrees at 8 bases. This CDR3 region has 16 residues. The V gene's germline CDR1 is SGHTA and CDR2 FQGNSA. The DNA of the CDR3 is TGTGCCAGCAGCTTGTGGGGGGCAGGGGGCTCCCACGAGCAGTACTTC. Protein sequence: CASSLWGAGGSHEQYF.

V gene TRBV7-8 combines with J gene TRBJ1-3; 8 nucleotides agree with TRBD1. With V trimmed by 5 bases and J by 0 bases, 18 bases remained unmatched. The CDR3 totals 20 residues. CDR1 is SGHVS and CDR2 is FQNEAQ in the germline V gene. The DNA of the CDR3 is TGTGCCAGCAGCCCATACAGGACAGGGAATTTGCCCATCTCTGGAAACACCATATATTTT. Protein product: CASSPYRTGNLPISGNTIYF.

As concerns this clone: This same CDR3 is encoded by further DNA sequences in the sample. V and J are TRBV27 and TRBJ1-2; the match to TRBD1 covers 7 bases. The CDR3 has 13 residues. Germline lookup yields CDR1 MNHEY and CDR2 SMNVEV (reference sequence). The V segment lost 5 bases and the J segment 8 bases; nucleotides outside the gene matches: 8. CDR3 protein: CASSVDRVGGYTF. In DNA form, the CDR3 reads TGTGCCAGCAGTGTAGACAGGGTTGGGGGCTACACCTTC.

This chain connects TRBV18 to TRBJ2-5; TRBD2 aligns across 9 bases. V dropped 0 bases and J dropped 5; count of bases not matched to a gene: 10. The germline V gene encodes CDR1 KGHSH and CDR2 LQKENI. The CDR3 extends over 17 amino acids. In nucleotides, the CDR3 is TGTGCCAGCTCACCACCGCTGCTGCGGGAGGGCCAGGAGACCCAGTACTTC. Its protein is CASSPPLLREGQETQYF.

The V gene is TRBV4-1, the J gene TRBJ2-7, with D perhaps TRBD2 (7 bases). The V gene's germline CDR1 is MGHRA and CDR2 YSYEKL. Between the trimmed V and J ends, which lost 2 bases and 6 bases, there was a span of 29 bases. This CDR3 is built from 19 residues. The CDR3 protein is CASSQRRGGSVKDGPEQYF. The CDR3 DNA follows: TGCGCCAGCAGCCAAAGGAGGGGGGGTTCGGTGAAGGACGGTCCCGAGCAGTACTTC.

This clone has only a few counts. V is TRBV5-4 and J is TRBJ2-2, with TRBD2 matching 8 bases. Per the germline V gene, CDR1 is SGHNT and CDR2 is YYREEE (reference sequence). Trimming at V came to 4 bases and at J to 5 bases, leaving 7 bases not matched to a gene. This CDR3 is built from 15 residues. CDR3 protein: CASSPGLVSTGELFF. DNA of the CDR3: TGTGCCAGCAGCCCGGGACTAGTTAGTACCGGGGAGCTGTTTTTT.

This chain links TRBV7-8 with TRBJ2-1; TRBD2 aligns across 8 bases. Germline loops: CDR1 SGHVS, CDR2 FQNEAQ. This CDR3 has 19 amino acids. V lost 5 bases, J lost 0 bases, and 15 bases stayed unmatched. The CDR3 loop reads CASSPDRGGPTFSYNEQFF. The CDR3 DNA reads TGTGCCAGCAGCCCAGACCGGGGGGGGCCTACCTTCTCCTACAATGAGCAGTTCTTC.

This sequence joins TRBV2 and TRBJ2-3; 14 bases line up with TRBD2. Germline lookup yields CDR1 SNHLY and CDR2 FYNNEI. Unmatched junction bases numbered 11, after V lost 10 bases and J lost 2 bases. This CDR3 has 17 amino acids. The CDR3 region has the DNA TGTGCCATTTTCGGGACTAGCGGGAGACGTTCCACAGATACGCAGTATTTT. It codes for CAIFGTSGRRSTDTQYF. Supplemented by reference TRBV2 and TRBJ2-3, the full variable domain reads EPEVTQTPSHQVTQMGQEVILRCVPISNHLYFYWYRQILGQKVEFLVSFYNNEISEKSEIFDDQFSVERPDGSNFTLKIRSTKLEDSAMYFCAIFGTSGRRSTDTQYFGPGTRLTVL.

The rearrangement joins TRBV7-8 to TRBJ2-5, with TRBD1 identical over 9 bases. The CDR3 spans 15 residues. The V segment lost 5 bases and the J segment 6 bases; nucleotides outside the gene matches: 10. Germline CDR1 is SGHVS and CDR2 is FQNEAQ. CDR3 protein: CASSPGTGSGKTQYF. The CDR3 DNA follows: TGTGCCAGCAGCCCCGGGACAGGGTCTGGGAAGACCCAGTACTTC.

The rearrangement links TRBV25-1 to TRBJ2-1; D is uncertain. V was pared by 2 bases and J by 0 bases, with 8 bases between. The CDR3 extends over 15 amino acids. The V gene's germline CDR1 is MGHDK and CDR2 SYGVNS. The CDR3, as DNA: TGTGCCAGCAGTGAAATCGGTAGCTCCTACAATGAGCAGTTCTTC. Residues: CASSEIGSSYNEQFF.